This is a list of T cell receptor beta chains from one sample in a study of cytomegalovirus exposure and HLA in healthy donors. The table came from immunoSEQ multiplex PCR; TCRdb's copy has only in-frame clones and leaves some out. Of roughly 130,000 clones listed, 76% were seen once; the top ten hold less than 2%. Material for sequencing was PBMCs. The receptors originated from a man aged 40-50 years in good health and CMV-seronegative. Each CDR3 is given with its conserved first and last residue. The D gene is left open where the match is weak. The size field is filled for only some rows; it gives once, few, many or a size class.

size	V	D	J	DNA	CDR3
.	TRBV10-3	.	TRBJ2-1	TGTGCCATCATGGGGAACCTACAGGGTTACAATGAGCAGTTCTTC	CAIMGNLQGYNEQFF
few	TRBV6-6	TRBD1	TRBJ1-1	TGTGCCAGCAGTTATTCCAACAGGGGAAACACTGAAGCTTTCTTT	CASSYSNRGNTEAFF
.	TRBV2	.	TRBJ2-6	TGTGCCAGCATTGACCCCCGGACAGACTTAAACTCTGGGGCCAACGGCCTGACTTTC	CASIDPRTDLNSGANGLTF
.	TRBV19	.	TRBJ1-1	TGTGCCAGTAGTATAGGGGGGGACTCTGAAGCTTTCTTT	CASSIGGDSEAFF
few	TRBV5-1	TRBD1	TRBJ1-1	TGCGCCAGCAGCGCGGACAGGGGCGGAATGAACACTGAAGCTTTCTTT	CASSADRGGMNTEAFF
.	TRBV5-1	TRBD1	TRBJ1-6	TGCGCCAGCAGCACGGGACCGACAGGGGCTATTACCTCACCCCTCCACTTT	CASSTGPTGAITSPLHF
.	TRBV7-6	TRBD1	TRBJ2-2	TGTGCCAGCAGCCTATCAGGGGGCGGTTACACCGGGGAGCTGTTTTTT	CASSLSGGGYTGELFF
.	TRBV29-1	TRBD1	TRBJ2-7	TGCAGCGTTACAGGGGTCCGTAACGAGCAGTACTTC	CSVTGVRNEQYF
.	TRBV6-1	.	TRBJ2-7	TGTGCCAGCAAACAGGGCGAGGGGACCTACGAGCAGTACTTC	CASKQGEGTYEQYF
.	TRBV4-1	.	TRBJ2-7	TGCGCCAGCAGCCAAGTCCCTAGTGGAAACAACGAGCAGTACTTC	CASSQVPSGNNEQYF
few	TRBV6-1	TRBD1	TRBJ1-2	TGTGCCAGCAGTAGGGAAGGACAGGTCTATGGCTACACCTTC	CASSREGQVYGYTF
.	TRBV10-3	TRBD1	TRBJ1-1	TGTGCCATCAGTCCGGACAGGGTCCTGAACACTGAAGCTTTCTTT	CAISPDRVLNTEAFF
.	TRBV7-9	.	TRBJ2-1	TGTGCCAGCAGCTTACTTATTAGCTCGGCCTACAATGAGCAGTTCTTC	CASSLLISSAYNEQFF
many	TRBV4-2	.	TRBJ2-7	TGTGCCAGCAGCCAAGGTTCAGGGGCCGAGCACTCCTACGAGCAGTACTTC	CASSQGSGAEHSYEQYF
.	TRBV7-2	TRBD2	TRBJ2-3	TGTGCCAGCAGCTTAAACCTACTAGCGGGGGCGACAGATACGCAGTATTTT	CASSLNLLAGATDTQYF
.	TRBV19	.	TRBJ1-4	TGTGCCAGCAGGAGGACGGCTAATGAAAAACTGTTTTTT	CASRRTANEKLFF
.	TRBV28	TRBD2	TRBJ2-7	TGTGCCAGCAGTTTAACCGGGACTAGCGGGATCGAGCAGTACTTC	CASSLTGTSGIEQYF
.	TRBV7-9	TRBD1	TRBJ1-6	TGTTCCAGCAGCGAGTGGGACAGAACTACGTTCTTT	CSSSEWDRTTFF
.	TRBV6-5	.	TRBJ1-5	TGTGCCAGCAGTCCCCGTGGGCCATCCAATCAGCCCCAGCATTTT	CASSPRGPSNQPQHF
.	TRBV2	TRBD1	TRBJ2-7	TGTGCCAGCAGGGTCCGGACAGGGGGCGCCTACGAGCAGTACTTC	CASRVRTGGAYEQYF
few	TRBV27	TRBD1	TRBJ2-7	TGTGCCAGCTCTAAGGGGACAGGTTCCTACGAGCAGTACTTC	CASSKGTGSYEQYF
.	TRBV29-1	.	TRBJ2-7	TGCAGCGTTTCCCCCAGCTCCTACGAGCAGTACTTC	CSVSPSSYEQYF
.	TRBV5-1	TRBD2	TRBJ2-2	TGCGCCAGCAGCTTCGGACTAGCGGGAGATAACACCGGGGAGCTGTTTTTT	CASSFGLAGDNTGELFF
.	TRBV9	.	TRBJ2-3	TGTGCCAGCAGCGGTGGACTTACCAGAGATACGCAGTATTTT	CASSGGLTRDTQYF
.	TRBV7-2	TRBD1	TRBJ2-7	TGTGCCAGCAGCTTAAGCCCGGGACAGGGGGCTGGCGAGCAGTACTTC	CASSLSPGQGAGEQYF
once	TRBV25-1	TRBD2	TRBJ2-7	TGTGCCAGCAGTGAACCAAGCCTTGGCGGGAGCGTTGACGAGCAGTACTTC	CASSEPSLGGSVDEQYF
.	TRBV10-3	TRBD2	TRBJ2-1	TGTGCCATCAGTGAGCGGGCGGGAGCCACCTACAATGAGCAGTTCTTC	CAISERAGATYNEQFF
.	TRBV11-2	.	TRBJ2-5	TGTGCCAGCAGCTTATCCCCCGGCGGCCAAGAGACCCAGTACTTC	CASSLSPGGQETQYF
.	TRBV27	.	TRBJ2-2	TGTGCCAGCAGTTTAAGGGCAGGGGCCGGGGAGCTGTTTTTT	CASSLRAGAGELFF
.	TRBV9	.	TRBJ2-1	TGTGCCAGCAGCTCCCGGTTGGGGGCTATGGATGAGCAGTTCTTC	CASSSRLGAMDEQFF
.	TRBV7-2	TRBD2	TRBJ2-7	TGTGCCAGCAGCTTACTTTTGACTAGCGGAGCCTACGAGCAGTACTTC	CASSLLLTSGAYEQYF
.	TRBV5-1	TRBD1	TRBJ1-4	TGCGCCAGCAGCTTCAACAGGGGGCCAGATGAAAAACTGTTTTTT	CASSFNRGPDEKLFF
.	TRBV28	.	TRBJ2-3	TGTGCCAGCAGGGTCGGAGTCGATACGCAGTATTTT	CASRVGVDTQYF
.	TRBV13	.	TRBJ2-7	TGTGCCAGCAGCCGGACAGAATACGAGCAGTACTTC	CASSRTEYEQYF
.	TRBV18	.	TRBJ2-5	TGTGCCAGCTCACAGATTGACGGGGGTCCGGAGACCCAGTACTTC	CASSQIDGGPETQYF
.	TRBV2	.	TRBJ2-3	TGTGCCAGCAGTTGGAGTATGGGGGCCACAGATACGCAGTATTTT	CASSWSMGATDTQYF
.	TRBV27	.	TRBJ2-7	TGTGCCAGCCGGCAGGGCATCAACGAGCAGTACTTC	CASRQGINEQYF
.	TRBV4-3	.	TRBJ2-7	TGCGCCAGCAGCCAAGATCGTCAGGGTCCCTACGAGCAGTACTTC	CASSQDRQGPYEQYF
.	TRBV4-1	.	TRBJ2-3	TGCGCCAGCAGCCAAGGAGGTAGCACAGATACGCAGTATTTT	CASSQGGSTDTQYF
.	TRBV10-1	.	TRBJ2-3	TGCGCCAGCAGCAGGGACACAGATACGCAGTATTTT	CASSRDTDTQYF
.	TRBV18	.	TRBJ1-6	TGTGCCAGCTCACCTCTTTCCTCATCGGATTCACCCCTCCACTTT	CASSPLSSSDSPLHF
.	TRBV18	TRBD1	TRBJ1-2	TGTGCCAGCTCACCATCGCGGACAGGCGAATATGGCTACACCTTC	CASSPSRTGEYGYTF